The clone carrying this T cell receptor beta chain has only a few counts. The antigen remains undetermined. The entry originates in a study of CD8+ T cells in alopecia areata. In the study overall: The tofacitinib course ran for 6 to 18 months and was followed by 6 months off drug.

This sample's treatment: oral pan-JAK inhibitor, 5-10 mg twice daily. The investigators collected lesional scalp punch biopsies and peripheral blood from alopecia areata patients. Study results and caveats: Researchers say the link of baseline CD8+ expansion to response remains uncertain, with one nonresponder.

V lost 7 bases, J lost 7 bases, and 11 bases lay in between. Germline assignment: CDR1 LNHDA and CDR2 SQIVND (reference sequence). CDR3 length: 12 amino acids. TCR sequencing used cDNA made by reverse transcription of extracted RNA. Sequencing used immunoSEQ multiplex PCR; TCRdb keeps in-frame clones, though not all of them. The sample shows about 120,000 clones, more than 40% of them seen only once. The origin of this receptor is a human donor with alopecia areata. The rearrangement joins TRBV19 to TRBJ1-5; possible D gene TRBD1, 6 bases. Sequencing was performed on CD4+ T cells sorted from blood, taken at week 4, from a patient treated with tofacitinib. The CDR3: CASTGGAQPQHF. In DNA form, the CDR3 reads TGTGCCAGTACCGGGGGGGCACAGCCCCAGCATTTT.